What follows are 23 T cell receptor beta chains derived from one specimen sequenced in a study of shared clonotypes between healthy human individuals. Clones were read by immunoSEQ multiplex PCR, and TCRdb kept only the in-frame ones, dropping some. Among 2 million to 2.5 million clones listed, almost 96% were seen once. The sample consisted of naive CD4+ T cells sorted from blood. Subset given: CD45RA+ positively selected. These receptors were obtained from a man aged 18 to 30 in good health.

This chain joins TRBV7-2 and TRBJ2-7; no definite D call. This CDR3 is built from 13 residues. Germline lookup yields CDR1 SGHTA and CDR2 FQGNSA. V was shortened by 1 base and J by 4 bases, with 8 bases between the two germline ends. CDR3 in amino acids: CASSLVLEYEQYF. CDR3 coding DNA: TGTGCCAGCAGCTTAGTCTTAGAGTACGAGCAGTACTTC.

The rearrangement joins TRBV6-5 to TRBJ1-2; D is ambiguous. CDR3 length: 12 amino acids. Per germline, CDR1 MNHEY and CDR2 SVGAGI. The V end was cut by 2 bases, the J end by 8 bases, with 9 bases between. The CDR3 DNA reads TGTGCCAGCAGTTACAAGGGCAGCGGCTACACCTTC. It is translated as CASSYKGSGYTF.

The chain has TRBV12-5 and TRBJ2-1; D may be TRBD2 (5 bases). Germline values: CDR1 LGHNT, CDR2 FRNRAP. V was shortened by 4 bases and J by 3 bases, with 13 bases between the two germline ends. This CDR3 is 15 amino acids long. The CDR3 protein is CASGSTGSVYNEQFF. The CDR3 DNA follows: TGTGCTAGTGGTTCCACTGGGAGCGTCTACAATGAGCAGTTCTTC.

This clone has only one observation. The chain has TRBV11-3 and TRBJ1-3; D gene uncertain. Germline CDR1 SGHNT, CDR2 YENEEA. V was shortened by 3 bases and J by 4 bases, with 10 bases between the two germline ends. The CDR3 totals 14 residues. As DNA, the CDR3 is TGTGCCAGCAGCTTGACTCCCCGGGGAAACACCATATATTTT. The encoded protein is CASSLTPRGNTIYF.

A note on this clone: This sample includes further DNA sequences coding for the same CDR3. The V call is TRBV20-1, the J call TRBJ1-4; D is unclear. The V gene lost 5 bases and the J gene lost 5 bases, with 3 bases spanning the gap. The CDR3 spans 10 residues. Per the germline V gene, CDR1 is DFQATT and CDR2 is SNEGSKA (reference sequence). CDR3 nucleotides: TGCAGTGCTCTAAATGAAAAACTGTTTTTT. This translates into CSALNEKLFF.

As concerns this clone: Other DNA sequences in this sample translate to the same CDR3. V and J are TRBV18 and TRBJ2-5; D not certain. With 0 bases removed from V and 1 base from J, the gap between germline ends came to 3 bases. Germline V gene lookup returns CDR1 KGHSH and CDR2 LQKENI. The CDR3 runs 13 residues. The CDR3 region has the DNA TGTGCCAGCTCACCACCGGTCCAAGAGACCCAGTACTTC. The encoded protein is CASSPPVQETQYF.

This chain links TRBV7-8 with TRBJ2-1, with D unclear. This CDR3 spans 11 amino acids. Germline V gene lookup returns CDR1 SGHVS and CDR2 FQNEAQ. V gave up 7 bases and J gave up 9 bases, with 10 bases separating them. The CDR3 sequence: CASTPMGEQFF. CDR3 bases: TGTGCCAGCACCCCCATGGGTGAGCAGTTCTTC.

The chain recombines TRBV5-1 with TRBJ2-5, with D hard to call. Trimming took off 2 bases at V and 0 bases at J, with 11 bases between the two ends. Germline CDR1 reads SGHRS; CDR2 reads YFSETQ. The CDR3 contains 15 residues. Here the CDR3 reads CASSLNGRYQETQYF. CDR3 DNA: TGCGCCAGCAGCTTAAACGGCAGGTACCAAGAGACCCAGTACTTC.

This sequence joins TRBV6-5 and TRBJ2-7; maybe TRBD1 (6 bases). The germline V and J ends were trimmed by 1 base and 1 base, with 8 bases remaining between them. Per the germline V gene, CDR1 is MNHEY and CDR2 is SVGAGI. The CDR3 extends over 14 amino acids. CDR3 in amino acids: CASSYYTGSYEQYF. The DNA of the CDR3 is TGTGCCAGCAGTTACTACACAGGGTCCTACGAGCAGTACTTC.

The rearrangement joins TRBV7-9 to TRBJ1-4, with D possibly matching TRBD1 (6 bases). This CDR3 has 15 amino acids. CDR1 SEHNR and CDR2 FQNEAQ come from the germline V gene (reference sequence). V was shortened by 5 bases and J by 8 bases, with 18 bases between the two germline ends. Here the CDR3 DNA reads TGTGCCAGCAGCAAGTCCGGAACAGGGAACGAAAAACTGTTTTTT. Its translation: CASSKSGTGNEKLFF.

The V gene is TRBV5-1, the J gene TRBJ2-1; D gene ambiguous. The CDR3 is 13 residues long. Per the germline V gene, CDR1 is SGHRS and CDR2 is YFSETQ. Trimming left V 0 bases short and J 7 bases short, with 8 bases between. CDR3 bases: TGCGCCAGCAGCTTGGCTCCAGATAATGAGCAGTTCTTC. Translation gives CASSLAPDNEQFF.

The chain couples TRBV2 to TRBJ1-2; no reliable D call. Trimming shortened V by 2 bases and J by 4 bases, and 11 bases separated the two germline ends. Germline values: CDR1 SNHLY, CDR2 FYNNEI. CDR3 length equals 14 residues. The DNA of the CDR3 is TGTGCCAGCAGTGAACGACCACCAGTCTATGGCTACACCTTC. This translates into CASSERPPVYGYTF.

This chain connects TRBV7-8 to TRBJ1-3; D gene ambiguous. Per the germline V gene, CDR1 is SGHVS and CDR2 is FQNEAQ. Trimming took off 1 base at V and 0 bases at J, with 10 bases between the two ends. The CDR3 extends over 16 amino acids. The DNA of the CDR3 is TGTGCCAGCAGCTTAGACGGTGGTATCTCTGGAAACACCATATATTTT. Its protein is CASSLDGGISGNTIYF.

This sequence joins TRBV10-2 and TRBJ1-3; 7 nucleotides match TRBD1. The CDR3 is 13 amino acids. The J segment lost 7 bases and the V segment lost 8 bases, leaving 8 bases of the junction unmatched. Germline V lookup: CDR1 WSHSY, CDR2 SAAADI. The chain's CDR3 is CASRQGDWNTIYF. The DNA of the CDR3 is TGCGCCAGCCGACAGGGCGATTGGAACACCATATATTTT.

This rearrangement joins TRBV5-4 to TRBJ1-1, with D perhaps TRBD1 (6 bases). This CDR3 contains 12 residues. Trimming took off 4 bases at V and 8 bases at J, with 12 bases between the two ends. Germline V gene lookup returns CDR1 SGHNT and CDR2 YYREEE (reference sequence). The CDR3, as DNA: TGTGCCAGCAGCCCGAGGACAGAAGAAGCTTTCTTT. It codes for CASSPRTEEAFF.

The rearrangement links TRBV6-1 to TRBJ2-1; 8 positions agree with TRBD1. This CDR3 comprises 17 residues. V gave up 1 base and J gave up 2 bases; unmatched junction bases: 7. The germline V gene encodes CDR1 MNHNS and CDR2 SASEGT. The CDR3 DNA is TGTGCCAGCAGTGAAGAAGGGGGCAGGGGGCCCTACAATGAGCAGTTCTTC. It specifies CASSEEGGRGPYNEQFF.

This chain joins TRBV5-1 and TRBJ2-2; 7 bases are a match to TRBD2. Trimming removed 4 bases from V and 0 bases from J; junction bases left unmatched: 6. This CDR3 contains 16 residues. Germline CDR1 and CDR2: SGHRS and YFSETQ. CDR3 region: CASSVGRAANTGELFF. The CDR3 bases are TGCGCCAGCAGCGTGGGGAGGGCCGCGAACACCGGGGAGCTGTTTTTT.

The chain has TRBV6-5 and TRBJ1-1; D is unresolved. The CDR3 is made up of 14 amino acids. V was shortened by 5 bases and J by 0 bases, with 10 bases between the two germline ends. The V gene's germline CDR1 is MNHEY and CDR2 SVGAGI. The CDR3 sequence: CASSRWSVNTEAFF. The CDR3 DNA reads TGTGCCAGCAGTCGCTGGTCAGTGAACACTGAAGCTTTCTTT.

This sequence joins TRBV10-3 and TRBJ2-5; D not certain. Per germline, CDR1 ENHRY and CDR2 SYGVKD. The CDR3 totals 15 residues. With 0 bases removed from V and 5 bases from J, the gap between germline ends came to 13 bases. Here the CDR3 reads CAISESLRELETQYF. Here the CDR3 DNA reads TGTGCCATCAGTGAGTCCCTGAGAGAGTTGGAGACCCAGTACTTC.

The genes are TRBV2 and TRBJ1-6, with D possibly matching TRBD1 (6 bases). V lost 7 bases and J 8 bases, leaving 18 bases between the germline ends. The CDR3 totals 15 residues. Germline CDR1 reads SNHLY; CDR2 reads FYNNEI. The CDR3 nucleotides are TGTGCCAGCACGGCGGGGGGCGTCGGCTATTCACCCCTCCACTTT. Protein product: CASTAGGVGYSPLHF.

The V gene is TRBV4-3, the J gene TRBJ2-7, with 7 nucleotides matching TRBD2. V was clipped by 3 bases and J by 1 base; unmatched bases: 12. Germline loops: CDR1 LGHNA, CDR2 YSLEER. The CDR3 totals 17 residues. CDR3 DNA: TGCGCCAGCAGCCAGTATATGGGGGGGGTCACGTCCTACGAGCAGTACTTC. This translates into CASSQYMGGVTSYEQYF.

This clone has just one count. Other DNA sequences in the sample encode the same CDR3. The chain combines TRBV30 with TRBJ2-3; 8 bases fit TRBD1. Germline V gene lookup returns CDR1 GTSNPN and CDR2 SVGIG (reference sequence). J lost 1 base, V lost 1 base, and 1 base had no gene match. This CDR3 contains 14 residues. The CDR3 sequence: CAWSADRGTDTQYF. CDR3 DNA sequence: TGTGCCTGGAGTGCGGACAGGGGCACAGATACGCAGTATTTT.

The chain is built from TRBV5-6 and TRBJ2-3; weak D call: TRBD2 (5 bases). Germline V lookup: CDR1 SGHDT, CDR2 YYEEEE. V lost 4 bases and J lost 1, with 10 bases in between. The CDR3 is made up of 14 amino acids. CDR3: CASSQGLGTDTQYF. The CDR3 DNA reads as TGTGCCAGCAGCCAAGGACTTGGCACAGATACGCAGTATTTT.